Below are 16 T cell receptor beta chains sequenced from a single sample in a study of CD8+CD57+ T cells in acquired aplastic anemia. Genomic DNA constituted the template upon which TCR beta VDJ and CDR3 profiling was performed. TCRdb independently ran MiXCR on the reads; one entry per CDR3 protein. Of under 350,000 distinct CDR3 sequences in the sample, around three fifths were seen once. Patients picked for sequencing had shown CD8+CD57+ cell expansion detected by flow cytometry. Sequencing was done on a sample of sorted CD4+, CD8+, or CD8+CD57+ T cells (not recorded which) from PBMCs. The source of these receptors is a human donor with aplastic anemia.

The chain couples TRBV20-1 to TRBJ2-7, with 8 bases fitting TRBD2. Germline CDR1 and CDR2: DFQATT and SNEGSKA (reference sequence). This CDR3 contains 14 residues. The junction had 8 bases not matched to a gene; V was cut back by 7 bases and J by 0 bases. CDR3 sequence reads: CSVLSGGSSYEQYV. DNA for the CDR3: TGCAGTGTTCTGAGCGGGGGAAGCTCCTACGAGCAGTACGTC.

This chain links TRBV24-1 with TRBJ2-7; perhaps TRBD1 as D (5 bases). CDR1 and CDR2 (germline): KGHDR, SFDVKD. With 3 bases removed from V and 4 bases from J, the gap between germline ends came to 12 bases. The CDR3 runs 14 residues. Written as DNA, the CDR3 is TGTGCCACCAGTGATCCAGGGTTGGGGTACGAGCAGTACTTC. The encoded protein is CATSDPGLGYEQYF.

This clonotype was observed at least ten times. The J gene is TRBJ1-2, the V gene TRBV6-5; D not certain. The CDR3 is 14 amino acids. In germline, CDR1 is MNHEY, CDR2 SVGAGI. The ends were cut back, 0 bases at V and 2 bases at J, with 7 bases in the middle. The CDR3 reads CASSYSDTNYGYTF. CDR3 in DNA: TGTGCCAGCAGTTACTCTGACACAAACTATGGCTACACCTTC.

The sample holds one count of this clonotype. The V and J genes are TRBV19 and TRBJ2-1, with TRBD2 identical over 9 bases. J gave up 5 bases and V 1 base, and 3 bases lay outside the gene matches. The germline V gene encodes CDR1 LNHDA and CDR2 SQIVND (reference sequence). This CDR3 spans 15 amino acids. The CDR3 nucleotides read TGTGCCAGTAGTATAGCGGGCGGGGGGGACAATGAGCAGTTCTTC. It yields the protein CASSIAGGGDNEQFF.

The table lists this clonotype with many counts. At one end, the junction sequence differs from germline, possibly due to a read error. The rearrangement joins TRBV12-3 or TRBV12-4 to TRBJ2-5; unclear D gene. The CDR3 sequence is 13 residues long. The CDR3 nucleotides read TGTGCCAGCAGTTTAGTATCCCAACAGACCCAGTACTTC. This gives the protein CASSLVSQQTQYF.

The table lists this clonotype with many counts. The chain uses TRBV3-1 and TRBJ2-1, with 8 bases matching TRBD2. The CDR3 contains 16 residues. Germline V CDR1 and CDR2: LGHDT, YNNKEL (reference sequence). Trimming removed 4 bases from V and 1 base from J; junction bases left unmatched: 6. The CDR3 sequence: CASSPPGGRSYNEQFF. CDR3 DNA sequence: TGTGCCAGCAGCCCGCCGGGGGGGCGATCCTACAATGAGCAGTTCTTC.

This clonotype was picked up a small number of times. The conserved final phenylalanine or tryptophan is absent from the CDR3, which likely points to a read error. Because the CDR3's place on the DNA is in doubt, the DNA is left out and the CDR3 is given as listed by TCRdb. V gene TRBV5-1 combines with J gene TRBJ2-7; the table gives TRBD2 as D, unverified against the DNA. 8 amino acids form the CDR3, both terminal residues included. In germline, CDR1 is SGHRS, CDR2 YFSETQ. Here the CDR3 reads CASSPRTS.

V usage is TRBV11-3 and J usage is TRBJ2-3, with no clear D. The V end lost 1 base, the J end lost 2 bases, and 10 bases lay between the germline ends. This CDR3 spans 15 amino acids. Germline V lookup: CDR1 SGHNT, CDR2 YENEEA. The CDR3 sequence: CASSLGARPTDTQYF. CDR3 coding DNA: TGTGCCAGCAGCTTAGGAGCGCGGCCCACAGATACGCAGTATTTT. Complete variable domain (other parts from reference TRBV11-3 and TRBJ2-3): EAGVVQSPRYKIIEKKQPVAFWCNPISGHNTLYWYLQNLGQGPELLIRYENEEAVDDSQLPKDRFSAERLKGVDSTLKIQPAELGDSAVYLCASSLGARPTDTQYFGPGTRLTVL.

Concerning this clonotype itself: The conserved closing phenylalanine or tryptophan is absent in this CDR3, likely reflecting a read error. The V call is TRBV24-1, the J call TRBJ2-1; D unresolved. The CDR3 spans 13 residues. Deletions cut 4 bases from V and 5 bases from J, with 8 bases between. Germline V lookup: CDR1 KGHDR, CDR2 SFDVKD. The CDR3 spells CATSDFGHNEQFL. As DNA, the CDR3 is TGTGCCACCAGTGACTTCGGGCACAATGAGCAGTTCCTC.

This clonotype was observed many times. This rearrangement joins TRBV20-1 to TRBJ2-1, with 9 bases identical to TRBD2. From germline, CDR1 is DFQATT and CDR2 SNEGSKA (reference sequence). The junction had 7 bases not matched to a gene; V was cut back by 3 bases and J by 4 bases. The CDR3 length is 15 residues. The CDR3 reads CSARKTSGTYNEQFF. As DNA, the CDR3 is TGCAGTGCTAGGAAGACTAGCGGAACTTACAATGAGCAGTTCTTC.

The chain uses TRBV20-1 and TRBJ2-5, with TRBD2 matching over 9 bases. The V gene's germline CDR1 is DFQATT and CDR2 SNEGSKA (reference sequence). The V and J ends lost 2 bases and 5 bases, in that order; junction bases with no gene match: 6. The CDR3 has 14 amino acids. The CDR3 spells CSARKGGGVETQYF. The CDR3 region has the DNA TGCAGTGCTAGAAAGGGCGGGGGGGTTGAGACCCAGTACTTC.

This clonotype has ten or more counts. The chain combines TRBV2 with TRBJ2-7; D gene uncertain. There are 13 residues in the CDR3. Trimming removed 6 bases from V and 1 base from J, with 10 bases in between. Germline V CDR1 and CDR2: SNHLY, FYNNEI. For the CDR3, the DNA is TGTGCCAGCAGGGAGACATCTTCCTACGAGCAGTACTTC. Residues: CASRETSSYEQYF.

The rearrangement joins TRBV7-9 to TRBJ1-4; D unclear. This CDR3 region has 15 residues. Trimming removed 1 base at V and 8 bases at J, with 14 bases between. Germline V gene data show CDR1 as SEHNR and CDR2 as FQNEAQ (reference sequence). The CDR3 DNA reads TGTGCCAGCAGCTTAGACGGCCATTCCTCAGAAAAACTGTTTTTT. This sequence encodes CASSLDGHSSEKLFF. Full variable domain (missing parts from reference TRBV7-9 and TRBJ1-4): DTGVSQNPRHKITKRGQNVTFRCDPISEHNRLYWYRQTLGQGPEFLTYFQNEAQLEKSRLLSDRFSAERPKGSFSTLEIQRTEQGDSAMYLCASSLDGHSSEKLFFGSGTQLSVL.

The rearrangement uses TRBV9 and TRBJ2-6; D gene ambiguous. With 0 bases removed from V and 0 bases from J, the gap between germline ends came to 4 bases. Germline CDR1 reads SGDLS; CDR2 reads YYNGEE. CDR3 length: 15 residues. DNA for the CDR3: TGTGCCAGCAGCGTAGGCCCCTCTGGGGCCAACGTCCTGACTTTC. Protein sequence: CASSVGPSGANVLTF.

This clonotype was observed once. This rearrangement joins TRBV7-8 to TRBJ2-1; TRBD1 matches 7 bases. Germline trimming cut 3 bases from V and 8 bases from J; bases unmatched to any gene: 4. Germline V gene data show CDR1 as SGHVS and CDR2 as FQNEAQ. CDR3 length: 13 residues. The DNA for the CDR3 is TGTGCCAGCAGCTTTCACAGGGGCGATGAGCAGTTCTTC. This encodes CASSFHRGDEQFF.

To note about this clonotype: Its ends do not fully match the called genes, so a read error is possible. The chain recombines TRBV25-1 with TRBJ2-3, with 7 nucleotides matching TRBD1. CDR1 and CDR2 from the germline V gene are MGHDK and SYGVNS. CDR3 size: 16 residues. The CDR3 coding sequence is TGTGCCAGCAGTGAGTTGAGCCAGGGGGTTACAGATGCGCAGTATTTT. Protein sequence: CASSELSQGVTDAQYF.